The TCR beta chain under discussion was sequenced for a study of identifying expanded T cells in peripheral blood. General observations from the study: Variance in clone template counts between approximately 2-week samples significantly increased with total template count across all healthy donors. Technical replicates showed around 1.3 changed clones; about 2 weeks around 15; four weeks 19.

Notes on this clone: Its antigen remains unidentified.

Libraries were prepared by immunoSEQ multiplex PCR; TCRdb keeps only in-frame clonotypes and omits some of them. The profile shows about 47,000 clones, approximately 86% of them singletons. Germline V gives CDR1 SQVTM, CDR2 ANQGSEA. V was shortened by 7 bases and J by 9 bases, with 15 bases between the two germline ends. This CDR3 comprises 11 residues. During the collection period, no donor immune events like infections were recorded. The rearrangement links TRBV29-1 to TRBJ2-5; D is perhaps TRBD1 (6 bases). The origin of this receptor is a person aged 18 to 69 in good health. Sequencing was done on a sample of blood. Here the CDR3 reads CSGRTAGAQYF. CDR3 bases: TGCAGCGGTAGGACTGCAGGGGCCCAGTACTTC.